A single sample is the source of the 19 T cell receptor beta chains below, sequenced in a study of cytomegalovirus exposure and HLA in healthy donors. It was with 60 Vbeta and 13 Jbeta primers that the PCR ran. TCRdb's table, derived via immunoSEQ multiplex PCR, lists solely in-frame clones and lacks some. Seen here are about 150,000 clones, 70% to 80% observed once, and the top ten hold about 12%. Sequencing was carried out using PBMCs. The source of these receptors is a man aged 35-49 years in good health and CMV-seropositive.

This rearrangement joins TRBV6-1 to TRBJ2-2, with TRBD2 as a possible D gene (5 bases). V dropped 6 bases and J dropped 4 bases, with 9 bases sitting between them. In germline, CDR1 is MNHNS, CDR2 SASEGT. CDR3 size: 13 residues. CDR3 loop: CASRDWSTGELFF. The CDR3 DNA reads TGTGCCAGCAGGGACTGGAGCACCGGGGAGCTGTTTTTT.

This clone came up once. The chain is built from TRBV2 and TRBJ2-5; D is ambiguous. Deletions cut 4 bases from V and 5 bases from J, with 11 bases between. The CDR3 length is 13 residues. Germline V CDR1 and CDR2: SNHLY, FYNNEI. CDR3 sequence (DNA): TGTGCCAGCAGTGTGAGGTCTGAGGAGACCCAGTACTTC. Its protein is CASSVRSEETQYF.

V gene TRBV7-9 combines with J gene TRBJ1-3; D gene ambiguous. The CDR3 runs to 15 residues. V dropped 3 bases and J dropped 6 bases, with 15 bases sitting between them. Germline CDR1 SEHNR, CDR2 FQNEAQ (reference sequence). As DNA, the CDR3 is TGTGCCAGCAGCTTTGGTGGCAGGTCGGAAAACACCATATATTTT. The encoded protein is CASSFGGRSENTIYF.

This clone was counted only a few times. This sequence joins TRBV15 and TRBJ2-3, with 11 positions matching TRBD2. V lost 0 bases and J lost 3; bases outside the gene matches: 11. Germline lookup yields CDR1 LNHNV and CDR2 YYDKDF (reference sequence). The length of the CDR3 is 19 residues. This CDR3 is CATSREGIWTSGHTDTQYF. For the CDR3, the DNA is TGTGCCACCAGCAGAGAGGGGATCTGGACTAGCGGGCATACAGATACGCAGTATTTT.

The CDR3 sequence: CASSTGQVTDTQYF. In DNA form, the CDR3 reads TGTGCCAGCAGCACGGGACAGGTCACAGATACGCAGTATTTT. The chain has TRBV7-9 and TRBJ2-3, with TRBD1 matching 8 bases. Germline values: CDR1 SEHNR, CDR2 FQNEAQ (reference sequence). After removal of 5 bases from V and 2 bases from J, the junction contained 3 bases not matched to a gene. This CDR3 contains 14 residues.

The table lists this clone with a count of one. CDR3 residues: CASTALSGLDYEQYF. In DNA, the CDR3 is TGTGCCAGCACCGCCTTGAGCGGTTTAGACTACGAGCAGTACTTC. The chain combines TRBV28 with TRBJ2-7; possibly TRBD2 for D (5 bases). Deletions cut 7 bases from V and 3 bases from J, with 19 bases between. The germline V gene has CDR1 MDHEN and CDR2 SYDVKM. The CDR3 extends over 15 amino acids.

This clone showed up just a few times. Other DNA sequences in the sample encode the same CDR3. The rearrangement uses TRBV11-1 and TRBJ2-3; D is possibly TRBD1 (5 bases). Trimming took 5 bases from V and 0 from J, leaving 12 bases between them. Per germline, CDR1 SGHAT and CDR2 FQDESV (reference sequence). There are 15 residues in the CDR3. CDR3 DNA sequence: TGTGCCAGCAGCCTGACAGTGACTAGCACAGATACGCAGTATTTT. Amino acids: CASSLTVTSTDTQYF.

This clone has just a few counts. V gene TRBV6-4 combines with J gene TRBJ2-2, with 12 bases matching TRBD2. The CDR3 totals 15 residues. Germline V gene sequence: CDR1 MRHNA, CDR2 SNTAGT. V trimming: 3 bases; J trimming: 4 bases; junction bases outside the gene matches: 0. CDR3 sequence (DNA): TGTGCCAGCAGTGAACTAGCGGGAGGCACCGGGGAGCTGTTTTTT. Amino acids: CASSELAGGTGELFF.

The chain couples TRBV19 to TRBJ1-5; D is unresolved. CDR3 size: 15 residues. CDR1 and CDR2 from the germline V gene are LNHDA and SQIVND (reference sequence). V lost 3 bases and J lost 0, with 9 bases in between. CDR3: CASSMRQPSNQPQHF. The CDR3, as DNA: TGTGCCAGTAGTATGCGGCAGCCTAGCAATCAGCCCCAGCATTTT.

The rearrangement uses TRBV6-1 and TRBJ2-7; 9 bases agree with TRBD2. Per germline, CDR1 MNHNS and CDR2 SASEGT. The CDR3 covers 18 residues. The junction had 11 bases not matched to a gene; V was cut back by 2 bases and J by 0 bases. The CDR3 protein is CASSERLTSGGISYEQYF. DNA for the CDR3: TGTGCCAGCAGTGAAAGGTTGACTAGCGGAGGCATCTCCTACGAGCAGTACTTC.

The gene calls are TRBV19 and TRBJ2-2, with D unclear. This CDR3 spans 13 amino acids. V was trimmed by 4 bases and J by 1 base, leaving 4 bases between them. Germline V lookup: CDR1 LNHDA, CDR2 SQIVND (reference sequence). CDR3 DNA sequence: TGTGCCAGTAGTACCTGGAACACCGGGGAGCTGTTTTTT. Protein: CASSTWNTGELFF. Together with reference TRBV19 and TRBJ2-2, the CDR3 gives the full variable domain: DGGITQSPKYLFRKEGQNVTLSCEQNLNHDAMYWYRQDPGQGLRLIYYSQIVNDFQKGDIAEGYSVSREKKESFPLTVTSAQKNPTAFYLCASSTWNTGELFFGEGSRLTVL.

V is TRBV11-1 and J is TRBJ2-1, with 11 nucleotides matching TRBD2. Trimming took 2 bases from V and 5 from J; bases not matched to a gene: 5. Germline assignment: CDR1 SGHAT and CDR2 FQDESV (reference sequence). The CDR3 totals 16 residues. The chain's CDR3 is CASSLLEGLADNEQFF. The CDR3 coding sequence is TGTGCCAGCAGCTTACTAGAGGGACTAGCGGACAATGAGCAGTTCTTC.

The CDR3 nucleotides read TGTGCCAGCAGTGAAGCCTTCCGGGACAAGTACTTC. Translated: CASSEAFRDKYF. The V gene is TRBV6-1, the J gene TRBJ2-5, with D perhaps TRBD1 (6 bases). CDR1 and CDR2 from the germline V gene are MNHNS and SASEGT. The CDR3 spans 12 residues. The V and J ends lost 0 bases and 12 bases respectively, with 11 bases between them.

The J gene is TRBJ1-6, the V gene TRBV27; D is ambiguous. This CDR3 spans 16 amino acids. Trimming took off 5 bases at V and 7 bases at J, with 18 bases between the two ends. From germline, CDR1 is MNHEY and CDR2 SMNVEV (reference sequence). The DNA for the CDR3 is TGTGCCAGCAGTCCAGCGACCTGGAGCCCCAATTCACCCCTCCACTTT. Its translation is CASSPATWSPNSPLHF.

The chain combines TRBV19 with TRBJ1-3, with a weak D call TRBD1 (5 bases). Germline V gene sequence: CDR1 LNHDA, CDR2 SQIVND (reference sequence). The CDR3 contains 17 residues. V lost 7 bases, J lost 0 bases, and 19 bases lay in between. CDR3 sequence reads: CASTYGGAITSGNTIYF. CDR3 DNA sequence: TGTGCCAGTACCTATGGAGGGGCAATAACCTCTGGAAACACCATATATTTT. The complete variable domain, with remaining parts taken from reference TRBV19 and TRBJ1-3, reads DGGITQSPKYLFRKEGQNVTLSCEQNLNHDAMYWYRQDPGQGLRLIYYSQIVNDFQKGDIAEGYSVSREKKESFPLTVTSAQKNPTAFYLCASTYGGAITSGNTIYFGEGSWLTVV.

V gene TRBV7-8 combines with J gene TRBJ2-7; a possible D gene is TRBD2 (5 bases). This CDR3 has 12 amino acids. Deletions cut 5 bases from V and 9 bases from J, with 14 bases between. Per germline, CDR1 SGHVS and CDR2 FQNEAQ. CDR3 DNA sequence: TGTGCCAGCAGCCCTAGCATTCCCGCGCAGTACTTC. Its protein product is CASSPSIPAQYF.

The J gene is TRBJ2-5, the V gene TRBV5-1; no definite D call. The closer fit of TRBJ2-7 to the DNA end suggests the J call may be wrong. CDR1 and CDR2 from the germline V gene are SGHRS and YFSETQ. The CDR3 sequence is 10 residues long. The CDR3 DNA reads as TGCGCCAGCACAAACTACGAGCAGTACTTC. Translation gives CASTNYEQYF.

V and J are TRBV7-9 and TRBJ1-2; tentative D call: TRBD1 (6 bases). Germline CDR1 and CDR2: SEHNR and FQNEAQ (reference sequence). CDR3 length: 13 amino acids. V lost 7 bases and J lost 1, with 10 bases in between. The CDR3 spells CASNPGVNYGYTF. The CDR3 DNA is TGTGCCAGCAACCCAGGGGTTAACTATGGCTACACCTTC.

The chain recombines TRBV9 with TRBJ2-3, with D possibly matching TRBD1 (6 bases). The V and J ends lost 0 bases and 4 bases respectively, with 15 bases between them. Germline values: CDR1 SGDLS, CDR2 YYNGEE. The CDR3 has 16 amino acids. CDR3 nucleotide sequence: TGTGCCAGCAGCGTAGGAAGCGATGGGGGCGCAGATACGCAGTATTTT. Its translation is CASSVGSDGGADTQYF. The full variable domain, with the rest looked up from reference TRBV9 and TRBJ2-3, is DSGVTQTPKHLITATGQRVTLRCSPRSGDLSVYWYQQSLDQGLQFLIQYYNGEERAKGNILERFSAQQFPDLHSELNLSSLELGDSALYFCASSVGSDGGADTQYFGPGTRLTVL.